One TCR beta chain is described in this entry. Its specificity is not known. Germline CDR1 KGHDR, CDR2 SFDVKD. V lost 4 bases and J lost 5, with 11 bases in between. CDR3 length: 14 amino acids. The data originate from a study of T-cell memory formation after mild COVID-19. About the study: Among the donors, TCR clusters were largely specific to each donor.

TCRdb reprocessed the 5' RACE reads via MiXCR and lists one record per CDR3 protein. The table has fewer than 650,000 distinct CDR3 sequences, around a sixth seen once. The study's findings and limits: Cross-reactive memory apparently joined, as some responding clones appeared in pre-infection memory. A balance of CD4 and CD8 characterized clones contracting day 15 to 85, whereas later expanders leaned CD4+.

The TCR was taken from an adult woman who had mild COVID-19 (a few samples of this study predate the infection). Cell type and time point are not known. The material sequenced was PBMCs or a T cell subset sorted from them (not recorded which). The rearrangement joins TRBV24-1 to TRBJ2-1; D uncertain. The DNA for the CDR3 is TGTGCCACCAGTGAGACACGGATGAACAATGAGCAGTTCTTC. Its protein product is CATSETRMNNEQFF.